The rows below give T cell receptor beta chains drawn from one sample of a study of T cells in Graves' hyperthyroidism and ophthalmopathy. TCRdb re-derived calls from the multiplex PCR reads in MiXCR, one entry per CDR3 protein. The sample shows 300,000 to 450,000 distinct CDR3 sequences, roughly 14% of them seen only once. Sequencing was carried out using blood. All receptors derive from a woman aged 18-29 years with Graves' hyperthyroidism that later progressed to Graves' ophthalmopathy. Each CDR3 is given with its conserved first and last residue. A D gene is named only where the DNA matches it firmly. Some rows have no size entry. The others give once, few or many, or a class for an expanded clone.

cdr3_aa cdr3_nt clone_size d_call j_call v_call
CASSGGEDRETQYF TGTGCCAGCAGCGGTGGGGAGGATAGGGAGACCCAGTACTTC . . TRBJ2-5 TRBV13
CASSLVLSSSYNEQFF TGCGCCAGCAGCTTGGTACTGTCGAGCTCCTACAATGAGCAGTTCTTC many . TRBJ2-1 TRBV5-1
CASSFGGAETQYF TGTGCCAGCAGTTTTGGAGGGGCAGAGACCCAGTACTTC many . TRBJ2-5 TRBV12-3/TRBV12-4
CASSFGGFDEQFF TGTGCCAGCAGTTTCGGAGGGTTCGATGAGCAGTTCTTC many . TRBJ2-1 TRBV12-3/TRBV12-4
CASSWSGTLSGANALTF TGTGCCAGCAGCTGGTCCGGGACACTCTCTGGGGCCAACGCCCTGACTTTC . . TRBJ2-6 TRBV7-9
CASSQTRGTEAFF TGTGCCAGCAGCCAAACCAGGGGAACTGAAGCTTTCTTT many . TRBJ1-1 TRBV3-1
CASGHSGGTEAFF TGTGCCAGCGGGCACTCGGGGGGAACTGAAGCTTTCTTT . . TRBJ1-1 TRBV9
CAWDRGSDQPQHF TGTGCCTGGGACAGGGGTTCGGACCAGCCCCAGCATTTT many TRBD1 TRBJ1-5 TRBV30
CASSYSGENTEAFF TGTGCCAGCAGTTACTCGGGAGAAAACACTGAAGCTTTCTTT many . TRBJ1-1 TRBV6-6
CASSSTGGSYEQYF TGTGCCAGCAGCTCGACGGGGGGCTCCTACGAGCAGTACTTC many TRBD2 TRBJ2-7 TRBV7-2
CASRTGPGGVYEQYF TGTGCCAGCAGGACGGGGCCAGGAGGAGTTTACGAGCAGTACTTC many . TRBJ2-7 TRBV27
CSASLDHEQYF TGCAGCGCCTCCCTCGATCACGAGCAGTACTTC few . TRBJ2-7 TRBV29-1
CASSLARAVEFEAFF TGTGCCAGCAGTTTAGCCAGGGCAGTGGAATTTGAAGCTTTCTTT . . TRBJ1-1 TRBV12-3/TRBV12-4
CASSLEATGELFF TGCGCCAGCAGCTTGGAAGCCACCGGGGAGCTGTTTTTT . . TRBJ2-2 TRBV5-1
CASSFGSANTGELFF TGTGCCAGCAGTTTTGGGAGCGCGAACACCGGGGAGCTGTTTTTT . . TRBJ2-2 TRBV12-3/TRBV12-4
CASSVEGTVEEQYF TGTGCCAGCAGCGTAGAAGGGACAGTGGAGGAGCAGTACTTC . TRBD1 TRBJ2-7 TRBV9
CASISYGTKVEQYF TGTGCCAGCATATCCTATGGGACTAAAGTTGAGCAGTACTTC many TRBD2 TRBJ2-7 TRBV28
CASSQTGGGEQYF TGTGCCAGCAGTCAAACAGGGGGGGGCGAGCAGTACTTC many . TRBJ2-7 TRBV27
CASSLSMVLGQTYEQYF TGTGCCAGCAGTTTATCGATGGTTCTGGGGCAGACCTACGAGCAGTACTTC many . TRBJ2-7 TRBV27
CASSESRGHQPQHF TGCGCCAGCAGTGAGTCAAGGGGGCACCAGCCCCAGCATTTT few TRBD1 TRBJ1-5 TRBV10-2
CSARGQGAFWNTEAFF TGCAGTGCTAGAGGACAGGGGGCATTTTGGAACACTGAAGCTTTCTTT few TRBD1 TRBJ1-1 TRBV20-1
CASAKRQDFVKNIQYF TGTGCCAGCGCAAAAAGACAGGATTTCGTCAAAAACATTCAGTACTTC few . TRBJ2-4 TRBV28
CASSFGSGRRGWGYTF TGTGCCAGCAGTTTTGGAAGTGGAAGAAGGGGTTGGGGCTACACCTTC many . TRBJ1-2 TRBV12-3/TRBV12-4
CASSLVGNLRTGSYGYTF TGTGCCAGCAGCTTAGTGGGGAACTTGAGGACAGGAAGCTATGGCTACACCTTC many TRBD1 TRBJ1-2 TRBV7-2
CASSLGGTGSYGYTF TGTGCCAGCAGTTTGGGCGGGACAGGTTCCTATGGCTACACCTTC many TRBD1 TRBJ1-2 TRBV12-3/TRBV12-4